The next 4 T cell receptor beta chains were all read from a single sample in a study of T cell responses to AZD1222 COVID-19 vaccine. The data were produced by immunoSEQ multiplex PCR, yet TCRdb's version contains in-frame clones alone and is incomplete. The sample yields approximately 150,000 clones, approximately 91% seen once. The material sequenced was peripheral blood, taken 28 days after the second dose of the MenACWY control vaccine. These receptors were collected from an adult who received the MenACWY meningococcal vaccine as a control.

The CDR3 is CASSSYRGGFYEQYF. As DNA, the CDR3 is TGTGCCAGCAGCTCATACAGGGGGGGCTTCTACGAGCAGTACTTC. The rearrangement links TRBV7-9 to TRBJ2-7; TRBD1 might be the D (8 bases). The CDR3 is 15 amino acids. Germline V gene data show CDR1 as SEHNR and CDR2 as FQNEAQ (reference sequence). Trimming removed 4 bases at V and 3 bases at J, with 16 bases between.

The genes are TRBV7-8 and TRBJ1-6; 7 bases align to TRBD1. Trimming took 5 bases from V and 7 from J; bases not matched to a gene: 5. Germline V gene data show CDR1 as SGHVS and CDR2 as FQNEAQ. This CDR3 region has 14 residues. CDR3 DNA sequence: TGTGCCAGCAGCCGACAGGGTGGGAATTCACCCCTCCACTTT. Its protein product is CASSRQGGNSPLHF.

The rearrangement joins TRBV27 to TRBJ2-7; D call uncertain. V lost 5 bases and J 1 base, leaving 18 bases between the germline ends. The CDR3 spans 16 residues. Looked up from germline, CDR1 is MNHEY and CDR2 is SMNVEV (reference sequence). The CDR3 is CASSPRGRIRSYEQYF. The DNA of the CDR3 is TGTGCCAGCAGTCCGCGTGGCCGTATTCGATCCTACGAGCAGTACTTC.

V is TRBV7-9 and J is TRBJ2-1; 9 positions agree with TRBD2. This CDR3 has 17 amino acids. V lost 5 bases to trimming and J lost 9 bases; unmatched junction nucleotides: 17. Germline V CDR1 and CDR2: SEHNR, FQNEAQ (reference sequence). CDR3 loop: CASSQYGGSGSRREQFF. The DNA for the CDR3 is TGTGCCAGCAGCCAATATGGGGGTAGCGGGAGTAGGCGTGAGCAGTTCTTC. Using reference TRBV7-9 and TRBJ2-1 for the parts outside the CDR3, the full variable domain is DTGVSQNPRHKITKRGQNVTFRCDPISEHNRLYWYRQTLGQGPEFLTYFQNEAQLEKSRLLSDRFSAERPKGSFSTLEIQRTEQGDSAMYLCASSQYGGSGSRREQFFGPGTRLTVL.